There are a few counts of the clone carrying this T cell receptor beta chain. The antigen remains undetermined. In TCRdb, the 5' RACE reads were re-called with MiXCR into one record per CDR3 protein. The table records approximately 110,000 distinct CDR3 sequences, about 7.4% of them present only once. This entry comes from a study of T cells after yellow fever vaccination. On the study more broadly: Preparation used SMART-Seq v4 Ultra Low Input for the low-cell-number fractions.

Overall study findings and caveats: Booster samples showed a return of most primary-vaccination clones (almost 97% CD4, around 85% CD8). It was the secondary response that reached its peak faster, day 5 versus 15, but it was weaker.

The CDR3 is made up of 14 amino acids. Germline CDR1 MNHEY, CDR2 SVGEGT. With V trimmed by 6 bases and J by 0 bases, 3 bases remained unmatched. The sequencing used CD4+ T cells sorted from PBMCs, collected roughly 10 days after the first yellow fever vaccination. J is TRBJ2-3 and V is TRBV6-2 or TRBV6-3; 7 bases fit TRBD2. This TCR was sampled from a man between 18 and 35 years old who received the YFV17D yellow fever vaccine. The CDR3 loop is CASSGLGSTDTQYF. The DNA of the CDR3 is TGTGCCAGCAGCGGACTAGGGAGCACAGATACGCAGTATTTT.